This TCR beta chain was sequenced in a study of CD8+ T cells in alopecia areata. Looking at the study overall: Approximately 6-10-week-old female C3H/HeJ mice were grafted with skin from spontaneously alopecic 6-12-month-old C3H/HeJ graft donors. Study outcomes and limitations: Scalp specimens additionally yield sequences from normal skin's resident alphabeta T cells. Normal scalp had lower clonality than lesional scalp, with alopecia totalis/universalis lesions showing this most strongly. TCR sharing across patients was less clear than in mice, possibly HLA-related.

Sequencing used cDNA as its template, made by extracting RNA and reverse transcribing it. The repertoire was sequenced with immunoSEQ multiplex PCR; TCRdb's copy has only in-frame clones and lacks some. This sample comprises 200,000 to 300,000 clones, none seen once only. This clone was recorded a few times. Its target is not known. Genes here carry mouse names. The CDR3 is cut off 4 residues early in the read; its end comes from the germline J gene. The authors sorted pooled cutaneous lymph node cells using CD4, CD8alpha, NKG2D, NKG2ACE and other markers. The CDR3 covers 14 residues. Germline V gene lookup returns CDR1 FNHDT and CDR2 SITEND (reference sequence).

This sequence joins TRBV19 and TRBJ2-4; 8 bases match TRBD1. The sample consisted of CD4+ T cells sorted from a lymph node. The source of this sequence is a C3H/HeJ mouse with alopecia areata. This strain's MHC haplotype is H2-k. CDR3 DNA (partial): TGTGCCAGCAGTATACAGGGGGCGGGAAAC. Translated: CASSIQGAGN. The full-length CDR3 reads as CASSIQGAGNTLYF.